What follows describes a single T cell receptor (beta chain). What it binds is unknown. This CDR3 is 15 amino acids long. Per the germline V gene, CDR1 is DFQATT and CDR2 is SNEGSKA (reference sequence). V dropped 0 bases and J dropped 7; count of bases not matched to a gene: 7. Every sample gave at least 5 micrograms of total RNA when it was extracted. The authors ran a second PCR of 7 to 11 cycles using a sample-barcoded 5' primer and a J-beta primer mix. TCRdb redid the calling of the 5' RACE reads with MiXCR, one entry per CDR3 protein. Counted here are about 970,000 distinct CDR3 sequences, about 51% occurring once; the ten biggest clones make up roughly 23%. This sample was included in a study of blood T cells in healthy people across ages. Study-level findings and limits: Strongly correlated with naive T cell percentage was TCR beta diversity.

The receptor was derived from a woman aged 55-70 years in good health. This sequence joins TRBV20-1 and TRBJ2-2; TRBD2 matches at 8 bases. Input material: blood. The CDR3 nucleotides are TGCAGTGCTAGAGATCTTTGGACTAGCCACGGGGAGCTGTTTTTT. Its protein product is CSARDLWTSHGELFF.